The 14 T cell receptor beta chains reported below all come from one sample, sequenced in a study of Ad26.COV2.S vaccination and SARS-CoV-2 variants. Treatment: around 19 received Ad26.COV2.S at low or high dose, single or two shots; roughly 5 received placebo; per-sample allocation not given. Day 63 after the first vaccine or placebo injection was the time point for sampling. Only in-frame clones appear in the TCRdb table, and some are missing; sequencing was by immunoSEQ multiplex PCR. The repertoire holds about 390,000 clones, with 92% as singletons. The sequences come from peripheral blood, collected in a trial of Ad26.COV2.S vaccine versus placebo. These receptors all come from a person aged 18-60 years who received the Ad26.COV2.S COVID-19 vaccine or a placebo.

This clone is a singleton in its sample. The rearrangement links TRBV6-2 or TRBV6-3 to TRBJ1-6, with 9 nucleotides matching TRBD1. Germline assignment: CDR1 MNHEY and CDR2 SVGEGT. The junction had 17 bases not matched to a gene; V was cut back by 6 bases and J by 2 bases. This CDR3 comprises 20 residues. CDR3 sequence reads: CASSPSLFEQGAAYNSPLHF. As DNA, the CDR3 is TGTGCCAGCAGCCCGTCGTTATTCGAACAGGGGGCCGCCTATAATTCACCCCTCCACTTT.

On this clone itself: In the same sample, other DNA sequences code for this CDR3. The CDR3 reads CASSRSSGGGLLSTEQYF. The CDR3 bases are TGTGCCAGCAGTCGATCTAGCGGGGGAGGCCTTCTGTCTACCGAGCAGTACTTC. The chain recombines TRBV6-6 with TRBJ2-7; 10 bases map to TRBD2. Germline values: CDR1 MNHNY, CDR2 SVGAGI (reference sequence). The CDR3 totals 18 residues. Unmatched junction bases numbered 19, after V lost 5 bases and J lost 6 bases.

The chain links TRBV15 to TRBJ2-1, with D possibly matching TRBD1 (7 bases). Germline CDR1 and CDR2: LNHNV and YYDKDF (reference sequence). The V and J ends lost 0 bases and 8 bases respectively, with 26 bases between them. This CDR3 has 19 amino acids. In DNA form, the CDR3 reads TGTGCCACCAGCAGAGATTGGAGGGACAGTTGGACCAGGGGTTATGAGCAGTTCTTC. It yields the protein CATSRDWRDSWTRGYEQFF.

This chain connects TRBV7-2 to TRBJ1-2, with 8 nucleotides matching TRBD1. The ends lost 5 bases at V and 3 bases at J; junction bases unmatched: 14. Germline V gene lookup returns CDR1 SGHTA and CDR2 FQGNSA. The CDR3 covers 17 residues. Here the CDR3 reads CASSRTQQGGRDYGYTF. The CDR3 DNA sequence: TGTGCCAGCAGCCGGACTCAACAGGGGGGTCGGGACTATGGCTACACCTTC.

The chain couples TRBV2 to TRBJ2-7; D gene unclear. Trimming took off 6 bases at V and 2 bases at J, with 14 bases between the two ends. Germline assignment: CDR1 SNHLY and CDR2 FYNNEI. The CDR3 extends over 14 amino acids. CDR3 DNA sequence: TGTGCCAGCAGATCTGGTAGCAAGACCTACGAGCAGTACTTC. Amino acids: CASRSGSKTYEQYF.

This chain joins TRBV19 and TRBJ2-5; 8 bases match TRBD2. The CDR3 is made up of 15 amino acids. Germline values: CDR1 LNHDA, CDR2 SQIVND (reference sequence). V shed 7 bases, J shed 1 base, and the junction held 8 bases outside the gene matches. DNA for the CDR3: TGTGCCAGTAAGGGTCTAGCGGGCTCCCAAGAGACCCAGTACTTC. Its translation: CASKGLAGSQETQYF.

This sequence joins TRBV27 and TRBJ2-1; TRBD2 might be the D (6 bases). Germline V gene lookup returns CDR1 MNHEY and CDR2 SMNVEV (reference sequence). The CDR3 runs 16 residues. V was trimmed by 1 base and J by 4 bases, leaving 14 bases between them. The CDR3 region is CASSLWGLMGYNEQFF. Here the CDR3 DNA reads TGTGCCAGCAGTTTATGGGGACTCATGGGTTACAATGAGCAGTTCTTC.

CDR3 protein: CASRPTPRGGFRYEQYF. The CDR3 coding sequence is TGTGCCAGCAGACCCACCCCCCGAGGAGGGTTTAGATACGAGCAGTACTTC. V and J are TRBV27 and TRBJ2-7, with D perhaps TRBD2 (6 bases). Deletions cut 6 bases from V and 4 bases from J, with 25 bases between. CDR1 MNHEY and CDR2 SMNVEV come from the germline V gene (reference sequence). CDR3 size: 17 residues.

The chain employs TRBV10-2 and TRBJ1-2; 8 bases align to TRBD1. V lost 3 bases and J lost 1; bases outside the gene matches: 10. The CDR3 is 17 residues long. Germline assignment: CDR1 WSHSY and CDR2 SAAADI. The CDR3 loop reads CASSDLGTGPFNYGYTF. The CDR3 DNA reads as TGCGCCAGCAGTGACCTGGGGACAGGTCCTTTTAACTATGGCTACACCTTC.

This clone was counted a single time. V gene TRBV6-1 combines with J gene TRBJ2-7, with D maybe TRBD1 (5 bases). The V gene lost 1 base and the J gene lost 6 bases, with 10 bases spanning the gap. The CDR3 consists of 13 residues. Germline lookup yields CDR1 MNHNS and CDR2 SASEGT. The CDR3 bases are TGTGCCAGCAGTGAAGTCAGGGTACGCGAGCAGTACTTC. Translation gives CASSEVRVREQYF.

This CDR3 is CASSDSAGGYNEQFF. CDR3 coding DNA: TGTGCCAGCAGTGACTCAGCGGGGGGTTACAATGAGCAGTTCTTC. V is TRBV6-4 and J is TRBJ2-1, with 9 nucleotides matching TRBD2. The CDR3 contains 15 residues. The germline V gene has CDR1 MRHNA and CDR2 SNTAGT. Germline trimming cut 0 bases from V and 4 bases from J; bases unmatched to any gene: 1.

This chain uses TRBV19 with TRBJ2-1, with unresolved D. The CDR3 spans 15 residues. Germline V gives CDR1 LNHDA, CDR2 SQIVND (reference sequence). V was clipped by 3 bases and J by 0 bases, with 9 bases between them. Here the CDR3 reads CASSMGSSSYNEQFF. In DNA form, the CDR3 reads TGTGCCAGTAGTATGGGCTCAAGCTCCTACAATGAGCAGTTCTTC.

The chain combines TRBV7-2 with TRBJ1-1, with no clear D. Germline V lookup: CDR1 SGHTA, CDR2 FQGNSA. The germline V and J ends were trimmed by 5 bases and 1 base, with 8 bases remaining between them. The CDR3 extends over 13 amino acids. The CDR3 sequence: CASSLSWNTEAFF. CDR3 bases: TGTGCCAGCAGCCTAAGCTGGAACACTGAAGCTTTCTTT.

CDR3 DNA: TGTGCCAGCAGGGATAGCTCCTATAATTCACCCCTCCACTTT. This gives the protein CASRDSSYNSPLHF. The V gene is TRBV6-4, the J gene TRBJ1-6, with D hard to call. Germline-derived CDR1 and CDR2 are MRHNA and SNTAGT. The CDR3 runs 14 residues. The V gene lost 6 bases and the J gene lost 0 bases, with 6 bases spanning the gap.